The 30 T cell receptor beta chains below were found in one sample sequenced in a study of regulatory T cells in long-lasting Graves disease. Time point: newly diagnosed GD, antithyroid drugs for less than 3 months. From RNA extracted from PBMCs, the TCR library was made. Arm-PCR of CDR3 regions with iRepertoire HTBI primers generated TCR beta libraries. From the multiplex PCR reads, TCRdb called clonotypes with MiXCR, one entry per CDR3 protein. The table lists around 240,000 distinct CDR3 sequences, 18% of them singletons. The same data also went into a second study, on T cells in Graves' hyperthyroidism and ophthalmopathy.

This specimen consisted of peripheral blood mononuclear cells (PBMCs), obtained at new diagnosis, from a patient treated with antithyroid drugs. The receptors come from a woman aged 30 to 39 with Graves disease.

This clonotype was found a few times. The chain carries TRBV19 and TRBJ1-5; 7 bases align to TRBD1. The CDR3 sequence is 16 residues long. Trimming at V came to 4 bases and at J to 0 bases, leaving 6 bases not matched to a gene. Germline V lookup: CDR1 LNHDA, CDR2 SQIVND (reference sequence). The CDR3, as DNA: TGTGCCAGTAGTAAGTGGCAGGGGGATAGCAATCAGCCCCAGCATTTT. Translated, it gives CASSKWQGDSNQPQHF.

Ten or more counts support this clonotype. V gene TRBV9 combines with J gene TRBJ2-5, with 8 bases matching TRBD1. The germline V gene encodes CDR1 SGDLS and CDR2 YYNGEE. There are 19 residues in the CDR3. The V and J ends lost 4 bases and 1 base, in that order; junction bases with no gene match: 18. In DNA, the CDR3 is TGTGCCAGCAGCCCATCCACCTTCTGGACAGGGATGGGCCAAGAGACCCAGTACTTC. This translates into CASSPSTFWTGMGQETQYF. Drawing the rest from reference TRBV9 and TRBJ2-5, the complete variable domain is DSGVTQTPKHLITATGQRVTLRCSPRSGDLSVYWYQQSLDQGLQFLIQYYNGEERAKGNILERFSAQQFPDLHSELNLSSLELGDSALYFCASSPSTFWTGMGQETQYFGPGTRLLVL.

This clonotype showed up many times. V and J are TRBV2 and TRBJ1-2, with 8 bases matching TRBD1. The CDR3 extends over 15 amino acids. J was trimmed by 0 bases and V by 6 bases; bases with no gene match: 6. Germline lookup yields CDR1 SNHLY and CDR2 FYNNEI. The CDR3 DNA reads as TGTGCCAGCAGCGCCAGGGGGCCAACTAACTATGGCTACACCTTC. Its protein product is CASSARGPTNYGYTF.

The CDR3 DNA follows: TGCGCCAGCAGCTTGGAGGGGGGCCCTGCAGGATACAATGAGCAGTTCTTC. As protein: CASSLEGGPAGYNEQFF. The V call is TRBV5-1, the J call TRBJ2-1; D could derive from TRBD1 or TRBD2 (6 bases each). CDR3 length: 17 residues. The germline V and J ends were trimmed by 0 bases and 4 bases, with 17 bases remaining between them. Germline CDR1 and CDR2: SGHRS and YFSETQ.

There are a few counts of this clonotype. The V call is TRBV9, the J call TRBJ1-5; maybe TRBD1 (6 bases). V lost 4 bases and J 1 base, leaving 12 bases between the germline ends. The CDR3 is made up of 15 amino acids. Germline V gene data show CDR1 as SGDLS and CDR2 as YYNGEE. The CDR3 sequence is CASSPEGVSNQPQHF. In nucleotides, the CDR3 is TGTGCCAGCAGCCCAGAGGGGGTAAGCAATCAGCCCCAGCATTTT.

This clonotype was counted ten times or more. The chain uses TRBV6-1 and TRBJ1-2, with 7 bases identical to TRBD1. The germline gives CDR1 MNHNS, CDR2 SASEGT. The V segment lost 6 bases and the J segment 3 bases; nucleotides outside the gene matches: 4. The CDR3 is 13 residues long. The CDR3 DNA reads TGTGCCAGCAGAACCACAGGGGACTATGGCTACACCTTC. Protein: CASRTTGDYGYTF.

The chain combines TRBV20-1 with TRBJ2-1, with 13 bases lining up with TRBD2. Germline assignment: CDR1 DFQATT and CDR2 SNEGSKA (reference sequence). After removal of 5 bases from V and 3 bases from J, the junction contained 4 bases not matched to a gene. This CDR3 has 15 residues. In nucleotides, the CDR3 is TGCAGTGCTCCGGGACTAGCGGGGAACTACAATGAGCAGTTCTTC. Protein: CSAPGLAGNYNEQFF.

This chain's CDR3 is CASSLKRLVGGPEAFF. CDR3 coding DNA: TGTGCCAGCAGCTTGAAGCGGTTAGTGGGAGGACCTGAAGCTTTCTTT. The V and J genes are TRBV5-4 and TRBJ1-1; D unresolved. Germline lookup yields CDR1 SGHNT and CDR2 YYREEE (reference sequence). The CDR3 sequence is 16 residues long. V lost 1 base and J 6 bases, leaving 19 bases between the germline ends. Based on the CDR3 plus reference TRBV5-4 and TRBJ1-1, the full variable domain is ETGVTQSPTHLIKTRGQQVTLRCSSQSGHNTVSWYQQALGQGPQFIFQYYREEENGRGNFPPRFSGLQFPNYSSELNVNALELDDSALYLCASSLKRLVGGPEAFFGQGTRLTVV.

On this clonotype: With a far larger clone one base away, a read error is the likely cause. The chain is built from TRBV6-5 and TRBJ2-5; no firm D call. CDR3 size: 14 residues. Germline V gene lookup returns CDR1 MNHEY and CDR2 SVGAGI. This CDR3 is CASSYSIGGETQCF. The DNA for the CDR3 is TGTGCCAGCAGTTACTCGATTGGCGGAGAGACCCAGTGCTTC.

This clonotype was counted at least ten times. The gene calls are TRBV2 and TRBJ1-4; D is perhaps TRBD1 (6 bases). The germline V gene encodes CDR1 SNHLY and CDR2 FYNNEI. The CDR3 contains 13 residues. V lost 6 bases, J lost 8 bases, and 13 bases lay in between. CDR3 amino acids: CASRIAGDEKLFF. CDR3 bases: TGTGCCAGCAGGATCGCAGGGGACGAAAAACTGTTTTTT.

This clonotype was detected many times. Written as DNA, the CDR3 is TGTGCCAGCAGACCAACAGGGGATTCACCCCTCCACTTT. It encodes CASRPTGDSPLHF. The genes are TRBV2 and TRBJ1-6; 7 nucleotides line up with TRBD1. Germline-derived CDR1 and CDR2 are SNHLY and FYNNEI. CDR3 length: 13 amino acids. V lost 6 bases to trimming and J lost 8 bases; unmatched junction nucleotides: 4.

In its sample, this clonotype was seen many times. The CDR3 bases are TGCGCCAGCAGCTTGGGGACGATGGGCAATGAGCAGTTCTTC. This translates into CASSLGTMGNEQFF. The rearrangement uses TRBV5-1 and TRBJ2-1; no reliable D call. The V end lost 0 bases, the J end lost 6 bases, and 10 bases lay between the germline ends. CDR3 size: 14 residues. The germline gives CDR1 SGHRS, CDR2 YFSETQ.

This clonotype appeared many times. The chain uses TRBV6-5 and TRBJ1-5; TRBD1 is a possible D gene (5 bases). Between the trimmed V and J ends, which lost 2 bases and 7 bases, there was a span of 9 bases. This CDR3 is 13 amino acids long. Germline CDR1 MNHEY, CDR2 SVGAGI. Written as DNA, the CDR3 is TGTGCCAGCAGTTACGGGGGTTTCCAGCCCCAGCATTTT. The encoded protein is CASSYGGFQPQHF.

This clonotype has at least ten counts. The chain links TRBV9 to TRBJ1-1; tentative D call: TRBD1 (6 bases). CDR3 length equals 15 residues. V was trimmed by 3 bases and J by 0 bases, leaving 12 bases between them. Germline CDR1 and CDR2: SGDLS and YYNGEE. CDR3 residues: CASSEQGNLNTEAFF. DNA for the CDR3: TGTGCCAGCAGCGAACAGGGTAACTTGAACACTGAAGCTTTCTTT.

The table lists this clonotype with many counts. The CDR3 nucleotides read TGTGCCAGTCGCTGGTTCCAGGCTAACACTGAAGCTTTCTTT. Translation: CASRWFQANTEAFF. This chain links TRBV19 with TRBJ1-1; the D is unclear. CDR1 is LNHDA and CDR2 is SQIVND in the germline V gene (reference sequence). Trimming removed 8 bases at V and 2 bases at J, with 15 bases between. This CDR3 has 14 residues.

This clonotype was counted ten times or more. This sequence joins TRBV7-2 and TRBJ2-5, with a weak D call TRBD2 (5 bases). V shed 5 bases and J shed 2 bases, with 12 bases lying between them. The CDR3 is 14 amino acids. CDR1 is SGHTA, CDR2 FQGNSA, per germline. The CDR3 DNA reads as TGTGCCAGCAGCCGACCCGGGGAACAAGAGACCCAGTACTTC. Its protein is CASSRPGEQETQYF.

The rearrangement joins TRBV12-5 to TRBJ2-1; D is possibly TRBD1 (5 bases). CDR1 LGHNT and CDR2 FRNRAP come from the germline V gene. Trimming shortened V by 5 bases and J by 8 bases, and 13 bases separated the two germline ends. The CDR3 has 13 amino acids. The CDR3 nucleotides read TGTGCTAGTGGTCCCCTCCCAGGGTATGAGCAGTTCTTC. Amino acids: CASGPLPGYEQFF.

There are many counts of this clonotype. The V and J genes are TRBV6-5 and TRBJ1-2; D remains unclear. The CDR3 is made up of 14 amino acids. The germline V gene has CDR1 MNHEY and CDR2 SVGAGI. With 0 bases removed from V and 3 bases from J, the gap between germline ends came to 8 bases. The CDR3 bases are TGTGCCAGCAGTTACTCGAACAGATACTATGGCTACACCTTC. This gives the protein CASSYSNRYYGYTF.

This clonotype was recorded at least ten times. This chain connects TRBV18 to TRBJ1-1, with D possibly matching TRBD1 (6 bases). The germline gives CDR1 KGHSH, CDR2 LQKENI. This CDR3 has 15 amino acids. V was shortened by 2 bases and J by 0 bases, with 10 bases between the two germline ends. The CDR3 region is CASSPRTEMNTEAFF. Written as DNA, the CDR3 is TGTGCCAGCTCACCAAGGACAGAGATGAACACTGAAGCTTTCTTT.

This clonotype was counted many times. V usage is TRBV19 and J usage is TRBJ1-3, with D hard to call. This CDR3 has 13 amino acids. Trimming left V 7 bases short and J 0 bases short, with 7 bases between. CDR1 LNHDA and CDR2 SQIVND come from the germline V gene (reference sequence). DNA for the CDR3: TGTGCCAGTACAGGACCCTCTGGAAACACCATATATTTT. Encoded protein: CASTGPSGNTIYF.

For this clonotype: This probably arose from a read error, given a far larger clone one base away. The chain links TRBV6-1 to TRBJ2-4; 7 bases agree with TRBD1. Looked up from germline, CDR1 is MNHNS and CDR2 is SASEGT. The CDR3 spans 13 residues. The ends lost 4 bases at V and 13 bases at J; junction bases unmatched: 10. DNA of the CDR3: TGTGCCAGCAGTGGGGACAGCGGAGAGGCCCAGTACTTC. Translating it yields CASSGDSGEAQYF.

This sequence joins TRBV2 and TRBJ2-3; D ambiguous. CDR1 is SNHLY, CDR2 FYNNEI, per germline. CDR3 length: 16 amino acids. The germline V and J ends were trimmed by 4 bases and 2 bases, with 16 bases remaining between them. CDR3 in amino acids: CASSAPPAGSTDTQYF. The CDR3 nucleotides are TGTGCCAGCAGTGCCCCACCGGCAGGATCCACAGATACGCAGTATTTT.

The table lists this clonotype with many counts. A junction boundary mismatches the germline segment, possibly from a read error. This sequence joins TRBV6-1 and TRBJ1-1, with D possibly TRBD1 on 5 matching bases. The CDR3 totals 11 residues. Germline V gene lookup returns CDR1 MNHNS and CDR2 SASEGT. This CDR3 reads CASREDTEAFF. CDR3 DNA: TGCGCCAGCAGGGAGGACACTGAAGCTTTCTTT.

Many counts were recorded for this clonotype. This chain joins TRBV20-1 and TRBJ1-4; D call uncertain. Between the trimmed V and J ends, which lost 3 bases and 3 bases, there was a span of 8 bases. Germline V gene data show CDR1 as DFQATT and CDR2 as SNEGSKA (reference sequence). This CDR3 spans 13 amino acids. The CDR3 sequence is CSARDGANEKLFF. Here the CDR3 DNA reads TGCAGTGCTAGGGACGGGGCTAATGAAAAACTGTTTTTT.

On this clonotype itself: A much larger clone is a single base away; this may be a read error. The chain joins TRBV7-9 to TRBJ1-3, with TRBD1 matching over 10 bases. The CDR3 length is 15 residues. The germline V gene encodes CDR1 SEHNR and CDR2 FQNEAQ (reference sequence). V was pared by 7 bases and J by 8 bases, with 11 bases of the junction left unmatched. CDR3 DNA: TGTGCCAGCAACCCGACAGGGGGCTACGGAGACACCATATATTTT. This encodes CASNPTGGYGDTIYF.

This clonotype was counted ten times or more. The gene calls are TRBV4-2 and TRBJ2-2; no firm D call. Germline CDR1 is LGHNA and CDR2 is YNFKEQ. The CDR3 covers 15 residues. V lost 0 bases and J 1 base, leaving 6 bases between the germline ends. The DNA for the CDR3 is TGTGCCAGCAGCCAAGATTTGGGGAACACCGGGGAGCTGTTTTTT. Encoded protein: CASSQDLGNTGELFF.

This clonotype was detected ten times or more. This chain links TRBV12-3 or TRBV12-4 with TRBJ1-5; D remains ambiguous. V was pared by 3 bases and J by 0 bases, with 9 bases between. The CDR3 length is 15 residues. Here the CDR3 DNA reads TGTGCCAGCAGTTTGATGGGTTTTAGCAATCAGCCCCAGCATTTT. Amino acid sequence: CASSLMGFSNQPQHF.

This clonotype was observed many times. The chain is built from TRBV19 and TRBJ1-1, with 7 nucleotides matching TRBD1. CDR1 LNHDA and CDR2 SQIVND come from the germline V gene (reference sequence). V dropped 7 bases and J dropped 3; count of bases not matched to a gene: 5. The CDR3 runs to 13 residues. CDR3 in amino acids: CASMRGLDTEAFF. The CDR3 DNA is TGTGCCAGTATGAGGGGGCTGGACACTGAAGCTTTCTTT.

This clonotype was detected many times. V gene TRBV5-1 combines with J gene TRBJ1-1, with D tentatively TRBD1 (6 bases). Germline V CDR1 and CDR2: SGHRS, YFSETQ. The CDR3 runs 12 residues. V shed 4 bases and J shed 12 bases, with 16 bases lying between them. The CDR3 DNA follows: TGCGCCAGCAGCCTGTCGGGAGGGGGAACTTTCTTT. It encodes CASSLSGGGTFF.

The chain carries TRBV4-1 and TRBJ1-1, with 7 bases aligning to TRBD1. Unmatched junction bases numbered 5, after V lost 3 bases and J lost 7 bases. CDR3 length: 13 residues. Germline assignment: CDR1 MGHRA and CDR2 YSYEKL. Here the CDR3 DNA reads TGCGCCAGCAGCCAGGTGGGGGACAGTGAAGCTTTCTTT. Amino acids: CASSQVGDSEAFF.